These 21 T cell receptor beta chains originate from one sample sequenced in a study of T cell responses to AZD1222 COVID-19 vaccine. TCRdb's copy holds only in-frame clones and misses some; the assay was immunoSEQ multiplex PCR. The sample contains some 180,000 clones, 87% of which appear only once. The specimen comprised peripheral blood, sampled 28 days after the second AZD1222 dose. These receptors were obtained from an adult who received the AZD1222 COVID-19 vaccine.

This chain links TRBV18 with TRBJ2-1; 11 bases are shared with TRBD1. The germline V gene has CDR1 KGHSH and CDR2 LQKENI. The CDR3 loop spans 16 amino acids. After removal of 2 bases from V and 4 bases from J, the junction contained 4 bases not matched to a gene. The CDR3 region is CASSPGQGALYNEQFF. In nucleotides, the CDR3 is TGTGCCAGCTCACCAGGACAGGGGGCGTTATACAATGAGCAGTTCTTC.

CDR3 coding DNA: TGTGCCAGCAGCGTAACGGCGGGGAGGTTTACAGATACGCAGTATTTT. This codes for CASSVTAGRFTDTQYF. The chain is built from TRBV9 and TRBJ2-3; possible D gene TRBD2, 6 bases. The germline V gene encodes CDR1 SGDLS and CDR2 YYNGEE. The CDR3 covers 16 residues. V shed 1 base and J shed 3 bases, with 15 bases lying between them.

The gene calls are TRBV6-5 and TRBJ2-7; no definite D call. Germline V gene lookup returns CDR1 MNHEY and CDR2 SVGAGI. The CDR3 has 14 amino acids. Between the trimmed V and J ends, which lost 5 bases and 0 bases, there was a span of 11 bases. The CDR3 region is CASSIQPSSYEQYF. CDR3 bases: TGTGCCAGCAGTATACAGCCCAGCTCCTACGAGCAGTACTTC.

The CDR3 spells CASSFRASYNEQFF. The DNA for the CDR3 is TGTGCCAGCAGTTTTCGAGCCTCCTACAATGAGCAGTTCTTC. V is TRBV27 and J is TRBJ2-1; no clear D gene. In germline, CDR1 is MNHEY, CDR2 SMNVEV (reference sequence). The ends were cut back, 3 bases at V and 0 bases at J, with 6 bases in the middle. The CDR3 is 14 residues long.

CDR3 sequence reads: CASSDPGTGDYGYTF. CDR3 coding DNA: TGTGCCAGCAGTGATCCCGGGACAGGGGACTATGGCTACACCTTC. The V gene is TRBV6-4, the J gene TRBJ1-2; 10 positions agree with TRBD1. Germline-derived CDR1 and CDR2 are MRHNA and SNTAGT. With 3 bases clipped from V and 3 bases from J, the junction kept 4 bases outside the gene matches. The CDR3 loop spans 15 amino acids.

Concerning this clone itself: Other DNA sequences within the sample encode an identical CDR3. The CDR3 is CSVPGGTEAFF. The CDR3 DNA sequence: TGCAGCGTTCCAGGGGGCACTGAAGCTTTCTTT. The genes are TRBV29-1 and TRBJ1-1, with TRBD1 matching 7 bases. CDR1 is SQVTM and CDR2 is ANQGSEA in the germline V gene. The CDR3 consists of 11 residues. J was trimmed by 4 bases and V by 5 bases; bases with no gene match: 1.

CDR3 amino acids: CASSSGTDNGYTF. Written as DNA, the CDR3 is TGTGCCAGCAGCTCCGGGACAGATAATGGCTACACCTTC. The chain employs TRBV6-5 and TRBJ1-2; 7 bases are a match to TRBD1. The CDR3 contains 13 residues. V lost 6 bases and J lost 6; bases outside the gene matches: 7. Germline V CDR1 and CDR2: MNHEY, SVGAGI.

The rearrangement links TRBV6-6 to TRBJ1-1; D remains ambiguous. V was cut by 6 bases and J by 1 base, with 6 bases left in between. Germline V CDR1 and CDR2: MNHNY, SVGAGI (reference sequence). CDR3 length: 12 residues. CDR3 amino acids: CASSGPNTEAFF. The CDR3 region has the DNA TGTGCCAGCAGCGGACCGAACACTGAAGCTTTCTTT.

V usage is TRBV3-1 (or the pseudogene TRBV3-2) and J usage is TRBJ2-7, with D perhaps TRBD1 (6 bases). Germline CDR1 LGHDT, CDR2 YNNKEL (reference sequence). Trimming removed 1 base at V and 1 base at J, with 11 bases between. CDR3 size: 15 residues. The CDR3 sequence is CASSQVGGLSYEQYF. Written as DNA, the CDR3 is TGTGCCAGCAGCCAAGTTGGGGGCCTGTCCTACGAGCAGTACTTC.

The chain uses TRBV12-3 or TRBV12-4 and TRBJ2-7, with D unresolved. V dropped 0 bases and J dropped 5 bases, with 5 bases sitting between them. The CDR3 has 12 residues. CDR3 region: CASSLAGNEQYF. CDR3 nucleotides: TGTGCCAGCAGTTTAGCGGGTAACGAGCAGTACTTC.

The J gene is TRBJ2-6, the V gene TRBV9; D call uncertain. From germline, CDR1 is SGDLS and CDR2 YYNGEE. This CDR3 comprises 14 residues. Trimming took 3 bases from V and 0 from J, leaving 4 bases between them. CDR3 coding DNA: TGTGCCAGCAGCGGGGTCTCTGGGGCCAACGTCCTGACTTTC. It translates to CASSGVSGANVLTF.

This clone was seen just once. The rearrangement links TRBV10-2 to TRBJ2-5; TRBD2 matches 11 bases. Germline assignment: CDR1 WSHSY and CDR2 SAAADI. The CDR3 is 15 residues long. V was clipped by 3 bases and J by 5 bases; unmatched bases: 5. This CDR3 is CASSDSGGASETQYF. The DNA of the CDR3 is TGCGCCAGCAGTGATAGCGGGGGGGCCTCGGAGACCCAGTACTTC.

This clone was seen just once. The genes are TRBV7-2 and TRBJ2-7; 7 nucleotides line up with TRBD1. Trimming removed 5 bases from V and 0 bases from J; junction bases left unmatched: 7. This CDR3 has 15 residues. From germline, CDR1 is SGHTA and CDR2 FQGNSA. The CDR3 protein is CASSRDRASSYEQYF. The DNA for the CDR3 is TGTGCCAGCAGCCGCGACAGGGCCAGCTCCTACGAGCAGTACTTC.

The chain uses TRBV11-3 and TRBJ2-1, with TRBD2 identical over 7 bases. Germline assignment: CDR1 SGHNT and CDR2 YENEEA. Germline trimming cut 0 bases from V and 0 bases from J; bases unmatched to any gene: 2. The CDR3 loop spans 16 amino acids. For the CDR3, the DNA is TGTGCCAGCAGCTTAGAGGGCGGGAGCTCCTACAATGAGCAGTTCTTC. Its translation: CASSLEGGSSYNEQFF. The full variable domain, completed using reference TRBV11-3 and TRBJ2-1, is EAGVVQSPRYKIIEKKQPVAFWCNPISGHNTLYWYLQNLGQGPELLIRYENEEAVDDSQLPKDRFSAERLKGVDSTLKIQPAELGDSAVYLCASSLEGGSSYNEQFFGPGTRLTVL.

The rearrangement uses TRBV7-7 and TRBJ2-1, with 10 bases that match TRBD1. The CDR3 is made up of 17 amino acids. V trimming: 5 bases; J trimming: 7 bases; junction bases outside the gene matches: 14. Germline V CDR1 and CDR2: SSHAT, FNYEAQ (reference sequence). CDR3 sequence (DNA): TGTGCCAGCAGCCCCGCGAGGGGACAGGGGAATGTTAATGAGCAGTTCTTC. As protein: CASSPARGQGNVNEQFF.

The chain links TRBV19 to TRBJ1-2; weak D call: TRBD1 (5 bases). The ends were cut back, 6 bases at V and 4 bases at J, with 12 bases in the middle. The CDR3 loop spans 13 amino acids. Germline V gives CDR1 LNHDA, CDR2 SQIVND (reference sequence). This CDR3 is CASSPRGGYGYTF. The CDR3 DNA sequence: TGTGCCAGTAGCCCCCGGGGCGGCTATGGCTACACCTTC.

J is TRBJ1-1 and V is TRBV5-1; a possible D gene is TRBD1 (5 bases). This CDR3 region has 13 residues. Trimming left V 2 bases short and J 4 bases short, with 9 bases between. Germline V gene lookup returns CDR1 SGHRS and CDR2 YFSETQ. The CDR3 loop is CASSFRGGTEAFF. In DNA, the CDR3 is TGCGCCAGCAGCTTTCGCGGGGGCACTGAAGCTTTCTTT.

The chain is built from TRBV27 and TRBJ1-6; no clear D gene. The germline gives CDR1 MNHEY, CDR2 SMNVEV (reference sequence). Trimming stripped 6 bases from V and 2 bases from J, with 14 bases between. CDR3 length: 16 residues. The DNA for the CDR3 is TGTGCCAGCAGCAAAGGGAGGGAGGCCTATAATTCACCCCTCCACTTT. Translation: CASSKGREAYNSPLHF.

The chain couples TRBV2 to TRBJ1-6; D call uncertain. The V and J ends lost 8 bases and 2 bases respectively, with 7 bases between them. In germline, CDR1 is SNHLY, CDR2 FYNNEI. The CDR3 totals 13 residues. The CDR3 bases are TGTGCCAGCCGGACTACCTATAATTCACCCCTCCACTTT. Amino acids: CASRTTYNSPLHF. The full variable domain, its missing parts supplied by reference TRBV2 and TRBJ1-6, is EPEVTQTPSHQVTQMGQEVILRCVPISNHLYFYWYRQILGQKVEFLVSFYNNEISEKSEIFDDQFSVERPDGSNFTLKIRSTKLEDSAMYFCASRTTYNSPLHFGNGTRLTVT.

The genes are TRBV2 and TRBJ2-5, with 11 positions matching TRBD2. V trimming: 4 bases; J trimming: 1 base; junction bases outside the gene matches: 5. There are 16 residues in the CDR3. CDR1 and CDR2 from the germline V gene are SNHLY and FYNNEI. The chain's CDR3 is CASSVPSGGTQETQYF. CDR3 in DNA: TGTGCCAGCAGTGTTCCTAGCGGGGGGACCCAAGAGACCCAGTACTTC.

V gene TRBV30 combines with J gene TRBJ2-3; D is ambiguous. V lost 5 bases and J 0 bases, leaving 6 bases between the germline ends. The CDR3 length is 12 residues. Germline assignment: CDR1 GTSNPN and CDR2 SVGIG (reference sequence). CDR3 amino acids: CAWSDSTDTQYF. Written as DNA, the CDR3 is TGTGCCTGGTCTGACAGCACAGATACGCAGTATTTT. The complete variable domain, with remaining parts taken from reference TRBV30 and TRBJ2-3, reads SQTIHQWPATLVQPVGSPLSLECTVEGTSNPNLYWYRQAAGRGLQLLFYSVGIGQISSEVPQNLSASRPQDRQFILSSKKLLLSDSGFYLCAWSDSTDTQYFGPGTRLTVL.